Listed below are T cell receptor beta chains from one sample, sequenced in a study of siplizumab effects on memory and regulatory T cells. Assay used: immunoSEQ multiplex PCR; TCRdb lists only in-frame clones, some missing. Of about 87,000 clones listed, 87% are singletons. The sample comprised Tregs sorted from blood. These receptors all stem from a human donor in good health. Each CDR3 is given with its conserved first and last residue. Fields, in order: CDR3 DNA, CDR3 protein, D gene, V gene, clone size, J gene. D genes are given only for firm matches. Part of the rows lack a size; the others show once, few, many or a class for expanded clones.

TGTGCCACCAGCAGAGCGGACAGGGCAGATACGCAGTATTTT CATSRADRADTQYF TRBD1 TRBV15 NA TRBJ2-3
TGTGCCAGCAGTGAGGAAGGGGGAGCCGCAAATGAGCAGTTCTTC CASSEEGGAANEQFF NA TRBV6-1 once TRBJ2-1
TGTGCCACCTCGGGGGAGCTCAATCAGCCCCAGCATTTT CATSGELNQPQHF NA TRBV19 few TRBJ1-5
TGTGCCAGCAGCCCCCCCACTAGCGGGGGGACCTACGAGCAGTACTTC CASSPPTSGGTYEQYF TRBD2 TRBV11-3 NA TRBJ2-7
TGTGCCAGCAGCTTAGCGCCTGGGAGAGAGACCCAGTACTTC CASSLAPGRETQYF NA TRBV7-8 NA TRBJ2-5
TGTGCCAGCAGTGAATATTGGGGGCAGGGGAACACCGGGGAGCTGTTTTTT CASSEYWGQGNTGELFF NA TRBV25-1 NA TRBJ2-2
TGTGCCAGCGGGACCGTGCCAGGGGGAAATTCACCCCTCCACTTT CASGTVPGGNSPLHF TRBD1 TRBV19 NA TRBJ1-6
TGTGCCAGCAGCTTAGGACCCCCAGATAGCTATGAGCAGTTCTTC CASSLGPPDSYEQFF NA TRBV7-2 few TRBJ2-1
TGTGCCAGCAGCGTAGGTCTAGCGACCCTCTCTGAGCAGTTCTTC CASSVGLATLSEQFF NA TRBV9 NA TRBJ2-1
TGTGCCAGCAGGGGGAAAAGCTCCTACAATGAGCAGTTCTTC CASRGKSSYNEQFF NA TRBV2 NA TRBJ2-1
TGCGCCAGCAGCCAGGTTCCATCGGCTGGAAACACCATATATTTT CASSQVPSAGNTIYF NA TRBV4-3 NA TRBJ1-3
TGTGCCAGCAGCCCGTCGCTATTTGGGACAGGCAGTCGGAACACTGAAGCTTTCTTT CASSPSLFGTGSRNTEAFF TRBD1 TRBV5-4 NA TRBJ1-1
TGTGCCAGCGCGAGCTCCTTAGGGGAGCTGTTTTTT CASASSLGELFF NA TRBV7-8 NA TRBJ2-2
TGTGCCAGCAGAAGGGGAAACACCATATATTTT CASRRGNTIYF NA TRBV6-1 NA TRBJ1-3
TGTGCCAGCAGTTTGGTGGGTGCCTCTGGAAACACCATATATTTT CASSLVGASGNTIYF NA TRBV28 NA TRBJ1-3
TGTGCCAGCAGCCTACAGGGCCCGAATGAAAAACTGTTTTTT CASSLQGPNEKLFF NA TRBV5-5 NA TRBJ1-4
TGTGCCAGTAGCCCCCCGGGGTGGAGTCGAAAACTGTTTTTT CASSPPGWSRKLFF NA TRBV19 NA TRBJ1-4
TGTGCCAGCAGTTCTACAGGGGGCGCGGACAATGAGCAGTTCTTC CASSSTGGADNEQFF TRBD1 TRBV28 NA TRBJ2-1